These 15 T cell receptor beta chains share one sample of origin, sequenced in a study of T cell changes during pregnancy in multiple sclerosis. Method: immunoSEQ multiplex PCR; TCRdb's copy keeps in-frame clones and lacks some. The sample lists about 80,000 clones, approximately 94% occurring once. Here the sequenced sample was CD4+ T cells from peripheral blood mononuclear cells, taken before pregnancy. All receptors derive from a female donor with multiple sclerosis, enrolled in a pregnancy study.

The V and J genes are TRBV30 and TRBJ2-5, with 8 bases that match TRBD2. V shed 2 bases, J shed 5 bases, and the junction held 7 bases outside the gene matches. Germline V gene lookup returns CDR1 GTSNPN and CDR2 SVGIG (reference sequence). This CDR3 has 14 residues. CDR3 loop: CAWSYGLAGETQYF. Written as DNA, the CDR3 is TGTGCCTGGAGTTACGGACTAGCTGGCGAGACCCAGTACTTC.

This chain joins TRBV2 and TRBJ2-3; 7 bases agree with TRBD2. The germline V gene has CDR1 SNHLY and CDR2 FYNNEI. V dropped 7 bases and J dropped 6; count of bases not matched to a gene: 7. The CDR3 contains 13 residues. This chain's CDR3 is CASKSPGGDTQYF. The CDR3 coding sequence is TGTGCCAGCAAAAGCCCCGGGGGGGATACGCAGTATTTT. Full variable domain (rest looked up from reference TRBV2 and TRBJ2-3): EPEVTQTPSHQVTQMGQEVILRCVPISNHLYFYWYRQILGQKVEFLVSFYNNEISEKSEIFDDQFSVERPDGSNFTLKIRSTKLEDSAMYFCASKSPGGDTQYFGPGTRLTVL.

The chain carries TRBV6-5 and TRBJ2-5; 8 bases match TRBD2. Germline V gene sequence: CDR1 MNHEY, CDR2 SVGAGI. This CDR3 region has 13 residues. The junction had 1 base not matched to a gene; V was cut back by 4 bases and J by 3 bases. The CDR3 coding sequence is TGTGCCAGCAGTTTTAGCGGGGAAGAGACCCAGTACTTC. It specifies CASSFSGEETQYF.

The chain links TRBV27 to TRBJ2-7; TRBD2 agrees at 15 bases. Trimming cost V 7 bases and J 4 bases; bases outside gene matches: 14. Looked up from germline, CDR1 is MNHEY and CDR2 is SMNVEV (reference sequence). The CDR3 covers 18 residues. CDR3 nucleotide sequence: TGTGCCAGCACTCCGGGCGGACTAGCGGGAGGGCCGGTGTACGAGCAGTACTTC. It codes for CASTPGGLAGGPVYEQYF.

The chain is built from TRBV6-5 and TRBJ1-3; D call uncertain. The V gene lost 6 bases and the J gene lost 0 bases, with 6 bases spanning the gap. CDR3 length: 13 amino acids. Germline-derived CDR1 and CDR2 are MNHEY and SVGAGI. CDR3 bases: TGTGCCAGCAGGGAGTTCTCTGGAAACACCATATATTTT. It encodes CASREFSGNTIYF.

The chain has TRBV6-5 and TRBJ1-2; 11 positions match TRBD1. In germline, CDR1 is MNHEY, CDR2 SVGAGI. V lost 2 bases, J lost 7 bases, and 3 bases stayed unmatched. This CDR3 contains 14 residues. For the CDR3, the DNA is TGTGCCAGCAGTTACACCGGGACAGGGGGTGGCTACACCTTC. This sequence encodes CASSYTGTGGGYTF.

In DNA, the CDR3 is TGCGCCAGCAGTGAGTCGACATCTCGGGCGCAGGGGGATGAAAAACTGTTTTTT. Its protein is CASSESTSRAQGDEKLFF. The chain has TRBV10-1 and TRBJ1-4; 7 nucleotides agree with TRBD1. The CDR3 runs 18 residues. Germline V CDR1 and CDR2: WNHNN, SYGVQD (reference sequence). V shed 0 bases, J shed 6 bases, and the junction held 13 bases outside the gene matches.

The V call is TRBV4-2, the J call TRBJ2-1; D gene ambiguous. Germline assignment: CDR1 LGHNA and CDR2 YNFKEQ. The CDR3 has 13 amino acids. Trimming took off 1 base at V and 7 bases at J, with 8 bases between the two ends. The CDR3 DNA reads TGTGCCAGCAGCCAAGGAGGAACAAATGAGCAGTTCTTC. This translates into CASSQGGTNEQFF.

The chain couples TRBV9 to TRBJ2-2, with D tentatively TRBD2 (6 bases). The CDR3 spans 15 residues. V gave up 3 bases and J gave up 6 bases, with 15 bases separating them. Looked up from germline, CDR1 is SGDLS and CDR2 is YYNGEE. CDR3: CASSARSTRSGELFF. The CDR3 coding sequence is TGTGCCAGCAGCGCCCGATCGACTAGATCCGGGGAGCTGTTTTTT.

This chain links TRBV18 with TRBJ1-5, with 8 bases matching TRBD1. The V segment lost 3 bases and the J segment 3 bases; nucleotides outside the gene matches: 4. Germline V gene lookup returns CDR1 KGHSH and CDR2 LQKENI. The CDR3 runs 15 residues. CDR3 sequence (DNA): TGTGCCAGCTCACCTCAGGGGGCTGACAATCAGCCCCAGCATTTT. It is translated as CASSPQGADNQPQHF.

The chain combines TRBV28 with TRBJ1-5; D not resolved. Germline V gene data show CDR1 as MDHEN and CDR2 as SYDVKM. The CDR3 totals 15 residues. Trimming removed 3 bases from V and 0 bases from J, with 9 bases in between. CDR3 amino acids: CASSFTRYSNQPQHF. DNA of the CDR3: TGTGCCAGCAGTTTCACCCGGTATAGCAATCAGCCCCAGCATTTT.

The chain joins TRBV5-1 to TRBJ1-3, with D perhaps matching TRBD1 (5 bases). This CDR3 contains 14 residues. CDR1 is SGHRS, CDR2 YFSETQ, per germline. V lost 0 bases to trimming and J lost 8 bases, with 12 bases between them. In DNA form, the CDR3 reads TGCGCCAGCAGCTTGGAGGCAGGGTCCCACACCATATATTTT. Amino acid sequence: CASSLEAGSHTIYF. The whole variable domain, filled in from reference TRBV5-1 and TRBJ1-3, reads KAGVTQTPRYLIKTRGQQVTLSCSPISGHRSVSWYQQTPGQGLQFLFEYFSETQRNKGNFPGRFSGRQFSNSRSEMNVSTLELGDSALYLCASSLEAGSHTIYFGEGSWLTVV.

The J gene is TRBJ1-1, the V gene TRBV29-1, with D possibly matching TRBD1 (5 bases). The CDR3 is 14 residues long. With 5 bases removed from V and 0 bases from J, the gap between germline ends came to 13 bases. The germline gives CDR1 SQVTM, CDR2 ANQGSEA. The CDR3 sequence is CSVSMGGMNTEAFF. CDR3 in DNA: TGCAGCGTTTCGATGGGGGGGATGAACACTGAAGCTTTCTTT.

This chain joins TRBV18 and TRBJ2-1; 14 bases match TRBD2. The ends lost 5 bases at V and 9 bases at J; junction bases unmatched: 9. Germline CDR1 KGHSH, CDR2 LQKENI. The CDR3 runs 16 residues. The CDR3 region has the DNA TGTGCCAGCTCAAAAGGGACTAGCGGGAGTTTGGGTGAGCAGTTCTTC. Its translation is CASSKGTSGSLGEQFF.

The chain carries TRBV19 and TRBJ1-2, with TRBD1 matching 8 bases. The CDR3 loop spans 13 amino acids. V trimming: 4 bases; J trimming: 3 bases; junction bases outside the gene matches: 1. In germline, CDR1 is LNHDA, CDR2 SQIVND (reference sequence). The CDR3 bases are TGTGCCAGTAGTACACAGGGGGACTATGGCTACACCTTC. Translating it yields CASSTQGDYGYTF.